This T cell receptor beta chain was captured by sequencing in a study of shared clonotypes between healthy human individuals. The CDR3 spans 15 residues. Trimming took 0 bases from V and 7 from J, leaving 11 bases between them. Germline assignment: CDR1 SGHRS and CDR2 YFSETQ. As defined, naive CD8 cells were CD45RO-negative and positively selected for CCR7, with terminally differentiated effector memory CD45RA+ cells excluded. This table comes from immunoSEQ multiplex PCR, and its TCRdb copy is limited to in-frame clones, with some not included. The sample lists about 2 million clones, about 94% occurring once.

Material: naive CD8+ T cells sorted from blood. The clonotype comes from a man younger than 35 in good health. The chain recombines TRBV5-1 with TRBJ1-6, with D unclear. The CDR3 loop is CASSLGGYENSPLHF. CDR3 nucleotide sequence: TGCGCCAGCAGCTTGGGCGGGTATGAGAATTCACCCCTCCACTTT.